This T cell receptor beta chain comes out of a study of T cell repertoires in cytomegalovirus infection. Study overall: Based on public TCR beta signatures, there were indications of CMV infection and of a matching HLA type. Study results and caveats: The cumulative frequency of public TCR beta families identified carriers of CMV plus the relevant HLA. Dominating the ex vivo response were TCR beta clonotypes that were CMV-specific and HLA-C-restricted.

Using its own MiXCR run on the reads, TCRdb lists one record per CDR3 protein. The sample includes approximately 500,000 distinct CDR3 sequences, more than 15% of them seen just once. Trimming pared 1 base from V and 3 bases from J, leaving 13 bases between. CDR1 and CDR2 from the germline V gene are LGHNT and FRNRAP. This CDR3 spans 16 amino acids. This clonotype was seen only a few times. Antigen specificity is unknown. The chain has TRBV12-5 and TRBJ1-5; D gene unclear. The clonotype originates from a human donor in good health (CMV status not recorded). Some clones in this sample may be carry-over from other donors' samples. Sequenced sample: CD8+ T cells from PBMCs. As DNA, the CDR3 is TGTGCTAGTGGTTTGGCCCCAACAACGCTCAATCAGCCCCAGCATTTT. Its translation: CASGLAPTTLNQPQHF.